One sample yielded the 13 T cell receptor beta chains listed below, sequenced in a study of metastatic and nonmetastatic thyroid tumors. Nobody among the patients had been given any treatment before thyroid surgery. From the PCR reads, TCRdb re-called clones with MiXCR. The sample records fewer than 40,000 clones, about 30% being singletons. The sample consisted of blood. These receptors were obtained from a female donor with papillary thyroid cancer or a benign thyroid nodule (not recorded which). Some clones in this sample may be carry-over from other donors' samples.

This chain uses TRBV6-2 or TRBV6-3 with TRBJ2-5; 14 positions agree with TRBD2. The CDR3 spans 15 residues. Germline CDR1 MNHEY, CDR2 SVGEGT. Unmatched junction bases numbered 5, after V lost 6 bases and J lost 5 bases. The CDR3 DNA sequence: TGTGCCAGCAGCAGACTAGCGGGGGGGCCGGAGACCCAGTACTTC. This gives the protein CASSRLAGGPETQYF.

The chain couples TRBV6-1 to TRBJ2-2, with 9 bases lining up with TRBD1. Germline CDR1 is MNHNS and CDR2 is SASEGT. V was pared by 6 bases and J by 5 bases, with 7 bases of the junction left unmatched. The CDR3 is made up of 15 amino acids. CDR3 nucleotides: TGTGCCAGCAGGAGACAGGGGGTTGGGACCGGGGAGCTGTTTTTT. As protein: CASRRQGVGTGELFF.

This clone was counted ten times or more. The chain has TRBV11-2 and TRBJ2-3; D call uncertain. CDR1 SGHAT and CDR2 FQNNGV come from the germline V gene. Trimming took off 0 bases at V and 0 bases at J, with 4 bases between the two ends. This CDR3 region has 14 residues. CDR3 sequence (DNA): TGTGCCAGCAGCTTAGAGGGAAGCACAGATACGCAGTATTTT. Encoded protein: CASSLEGSTDTQYF.

This clone was counted only a few times. This sequence joins TRBV6-1 and TRBJ2-7; 12 bases are a match to TRBD2. V dropped 10 bases and J dropped 2; count of bases not matched to a gene: 6. CDR3 size: 14 residues. From germline, CDR1 is MNHNS and CDR2 SASEGT. The CDR3 region has the DNA TGTGCCACGGCGACTAGCGGGAGTACCTACGAGCAGTACTTC. Its translation is CATATSGSTYEQYF.

The table lists this clone with a few counts. This chain uses TRBV6-2 or TRBV6-3 with TRBJ2-7; perhaps TRBD2 as D (6 bases). The germline CDR1 and CDR2 sequences are MNHEY and SVGEGT. V lost 6 bases to trimming and J lost 7 bases, with 22 bases between them. The length of the CDR3 is 15 residues. The CDR3 loop is CASSPSRDLAREQYF. The CDR3 nucleotides are TGTGCCAGCAGCCCTAGCAGGGACTTAGCGAGGGAGCAGTACTTC.

The rearrangement links TRBV28 to TRBJ1-5; the D gene is possibly TRBD1 (5 bases). V was trimmed by 2 bases and J by 10 bases, leaving 21 bases between them. Germline V CDR1 and CDR2: MDHEN, SYDVKM. The CDR3 has 16 amino acids. CDR3 loop: CASSLDSGRLLGPQHF. As DNA, the CDR3 is TGTGCCAGCAGTTTAGATTCAGGGCGCCTTCTGGGTCCCCAGCATTTT. The whole variable domain, filled in from reference TRBV28 and TRBJ1-5, reads DVKVTQSSRYLVKRTGEKVFLECVQDMDHENMFWYRQDPGLGLRLIYFSYDVKMKEKGDIPEGYSVSREKKERFSLILESASTNQTSMYLCASSLDSGRLLGPQHFGDGTRLSIL.

This clone was counted at least ten times. V usage is TRBV9 and J usage is TRBJ2-5; D is ambiguous. Germline loops: CDR1 SGDLS, CDR2 YYNGEE. This CDR3 comprises 14 residues. Trimming took 0 bases from V and 1 from J, leaving 7 bases between them. The chain's CDR3 is CASSVGHFQETQYF. CDR3 nucleotide sequence: TGTGCCAGCAGCGTAGGACACTTCCAAGAGACCCAGTACTTC.

This chain connects TRBV20-1 to TRBJ1-5; a possible D gene is TRBD1 (6 bases). The V end lost 6 bases, the J end lost 11 bases, and 23 bases lay between the germline ends. The germline CDR1 and CDR2 sequences are DFQATT and SNEGSKA (reference sequence). The CDR3 runs 14 residues. CDR3 nucleotide sequence: TGCAGTGCCTCAGGGGCCCTTAGCAATAAGACCCAGCATTTT. Its protein product is CSASGALSNKTQHF.

The chain recombines TRBV6-4 with TRBJ2-3; 10 nucleotides line up with TRBD2. The CDR3 contains 14 residues. Looked up from germline, CDR1 is MRHNA and CDR2 is SNTAGT. This CDR3 is CHSSVLAGTDTQYF. In DNA form, the CDR3 reads TGTCACAGCAGTGTACTAGCGGGAACAGATACGCAGTATTTT.

The rearrangement links TRBV28 to TRBJ1-3; TRBD1 might be the D (6 bases). V lost 2 bases and J lost 3, with 17 bases in between. Per the germline V gene, CDR1 is MDHEN and CDR2 is SYDVKM. CDR3 size: 17 residues. The CDR3 DNA sequence: TGTGCCAGCAGTTTAATTGGCGGGGGCTCGGGTGGAAACACCATATATTTT. Translating it yields CASSLIGGGSGGNTIYF.

The sample holds a few counts of this clone. The CDR3: CASSYGAIGITEAFF. The CDR3 region has the DNA TGTGCCAGCAGTTACGGGGCGATCGGAATCACTGAAGCTTTCTTT. This chain joins TRBV6-2 or TRBV6-3 and TRBJ1-1; D perhaps matches TRBD1 (5 bases). The CDR3 sequence is 15 residues long. Germline CDR1 reads MNHEY; CDR2 reads SVGEGT. The V end lost 2 bases, the J end lost 4 bases, and 14 bases lay between the germline ends.

This clone was counted many times. This sequence joins TRBV4-2 and TRBJ1-1; the match to TRBD1 covers 7 bases. The germline gives CDR1 LGHNA, CDR2 YNFKEQ. After removal of 1 base from V and 4 bases from J, the junction contained 3 bases not matched to a gene. The CDR3 covers 14 residues. The CDR3 nucleotides read TGTGCCAGCAGCCAAGCCGACAGGGCCACTGAAGCTTTCTTT. It yields the protein CASSQADRATEAFF.

This clone was detected only once. The gene calls are TRBV20-1 and TRBJ1-1; the match to TRBD1 covers 7 bases. The CDR3 is 15 amino acids. The germline gives CDR1 DFQATT, CDR2 SNEGSKA (reference sequence). Trimming cost V 3 bases and J 5 bases; bases outside gene matches: 12. CDR3 sequence (DNA): TGCAGTGCTAGTCCAGGGGGGCTACGTCTGACTGAAGCTTTCTTT. Translation: CSASPGGLRLTEAFF.